This T cell receptor (beta chain) is from a study of response to subunit inactivated influenza vaccine. Via MiXCR, TCRdb re-called the RT-PCR reads, giving one row per CDR3 protein. The sample has around 790,000 distinct CDR3 sequences, approximately 21% seen once. About this clonotype: The target antigen is unknown.

General observations from the study: After each seasonal influenza vaccination, few new T cells are recruited, the authors suggested.

This clonotype was sampled from a man aged 45-65 years who received an inactivated influenza vaccine. Sequencing used PBMCs from blood, obtained more than 4 days after vaccination.

CDR3 amino acids: CAWSPRMLGSGNTIYF. CDR3 sequence (DNA): TGTGCCTGGAGCCCGAGGATGTTGGGCTCAGGAAACACCATATATTTT. The chain joins TRBV30 to TRBJ1-3; unclear D gene. Germline assignment: CDR1 GTSNPN and CDR2 SVGIG (reference sequence). The CDR3 consists of 16 residues. V lost 3 bases and J 4 bases, leaving 19 bases between the germline ends.